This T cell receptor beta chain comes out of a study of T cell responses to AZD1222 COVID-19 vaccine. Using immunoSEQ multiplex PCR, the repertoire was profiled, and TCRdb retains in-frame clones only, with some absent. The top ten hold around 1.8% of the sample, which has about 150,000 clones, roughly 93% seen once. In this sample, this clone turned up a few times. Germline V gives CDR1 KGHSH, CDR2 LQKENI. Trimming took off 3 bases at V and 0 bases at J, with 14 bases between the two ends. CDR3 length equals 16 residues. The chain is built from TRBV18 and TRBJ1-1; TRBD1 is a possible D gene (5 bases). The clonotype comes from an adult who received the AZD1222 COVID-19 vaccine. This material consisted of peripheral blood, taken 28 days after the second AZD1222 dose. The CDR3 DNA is TGTGCCAGCTCACCCGCAGGGTCCCTTGTGAACACTGAAGCTTTCTTT. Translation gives CASSPAGSLVNTEAFF.